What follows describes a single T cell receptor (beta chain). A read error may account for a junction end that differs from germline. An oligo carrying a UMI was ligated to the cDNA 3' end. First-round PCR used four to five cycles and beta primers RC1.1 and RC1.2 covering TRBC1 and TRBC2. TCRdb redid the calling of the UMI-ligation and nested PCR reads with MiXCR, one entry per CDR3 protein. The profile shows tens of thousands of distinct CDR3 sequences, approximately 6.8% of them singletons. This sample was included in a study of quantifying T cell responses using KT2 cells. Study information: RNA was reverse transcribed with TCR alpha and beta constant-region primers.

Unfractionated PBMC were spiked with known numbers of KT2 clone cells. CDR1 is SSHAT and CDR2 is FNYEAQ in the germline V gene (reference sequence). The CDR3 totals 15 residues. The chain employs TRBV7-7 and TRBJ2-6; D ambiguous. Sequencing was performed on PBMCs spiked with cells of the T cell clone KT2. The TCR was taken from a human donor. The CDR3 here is CASSTGTSGANVLTF. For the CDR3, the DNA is TGTGCTAGCAGCACCGGAACATCTGGGGCCAACGTCCTGACTTTC. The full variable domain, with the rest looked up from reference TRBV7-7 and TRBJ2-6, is GAGVSQSPRYKVTKRGQDVTLRCDPISSHATLYWYQQALGQGPEFLTYFNYEAQPDKSGLPSDRFSAERPEGSISTLTIQRTEQRDSAMYRCASSTGTSGANVLTFGAGSRLTVL.